The sequence of this TCR beta chain was determined in a study of CD8 T cells in ankylosing spondylitis. Findings and caveats of the study: Ankylosing spondylitis blood appeared to carry a characteristic TCR beta motif of eight or nine highly homologous variants. The study looked at matched synovial fluid samples from ankylosing spondylitis patients. Disease-linked clones were reported to be significantly enriched there. The authors found the disease-linked clones to be CD8+ and relatively rare in peripheral blood.

The CDR3 sequence is 13 residues long. Trimming stripped 4 bases from V and 10 bases from J, with 14 bases between. This clonotype has a handful of counts. What it recognizes is unknown. The authors made TCR beta libraries by quantitative 5'-RACE with molecular barcodes. MiXCR, run by TCRdb on the 5' RACE reads, gives a single entry per CDR3 protein. Among under 950,000 distinct CDR3 sequences listed, 19% were seen once. Sequencing input: blood, either unsorted or a sorted T cell fraction (not recorded which). The J gene is TRBJ2-1, the V gene TRBV12-3 or TRBV12-4; D is unclear. The TCR originated in a male donor with ankylosing spondylitis. CDR3 in amino acids: CASSYRGDEEQFF. CDR3 nucleotide sequence: TGTGCCAGCAGTTATCGTGGGGATGAGGAGCAGTTCTTC.